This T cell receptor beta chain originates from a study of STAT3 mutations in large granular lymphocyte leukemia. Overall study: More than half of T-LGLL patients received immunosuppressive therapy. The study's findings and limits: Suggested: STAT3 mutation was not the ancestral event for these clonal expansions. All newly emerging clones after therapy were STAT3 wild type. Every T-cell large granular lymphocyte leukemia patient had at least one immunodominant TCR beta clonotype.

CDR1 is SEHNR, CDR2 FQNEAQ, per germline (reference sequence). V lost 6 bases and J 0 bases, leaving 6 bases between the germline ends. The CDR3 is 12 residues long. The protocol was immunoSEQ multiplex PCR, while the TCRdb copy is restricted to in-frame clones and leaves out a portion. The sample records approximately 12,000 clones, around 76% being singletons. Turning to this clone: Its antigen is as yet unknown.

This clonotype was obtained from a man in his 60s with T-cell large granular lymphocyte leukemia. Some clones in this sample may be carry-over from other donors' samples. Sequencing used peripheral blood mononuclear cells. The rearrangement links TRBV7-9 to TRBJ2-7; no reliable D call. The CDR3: CASSFLSYEQYF. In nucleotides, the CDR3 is TGTGCCAGCAGTTTCCTCTCCTACGAGCAGTACTTC. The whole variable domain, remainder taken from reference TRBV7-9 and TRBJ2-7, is DTGVSQNPRHKITKRGQNVTFRCDPISEHNRLYWYRQTLGQGPEFLTYFQNEAQLEKSRLLSDRFSAERPKGSFSTLEIQRTEQGDSAMYLCASSFLSYEQYFGPGTRLTVT.